This T cell receptor (beta chain) came from a study of metastatic and nonmetastatic thyroid tumors. As for the study in general: Blood and tumor or nodule tissue repertoires from malignant and benign thyroid patients were compared.

Treatment of any kind had been given to no patient before thyroid surgery. The table lists this clone with many counts. Its antigen is still unknown. In the original processing: Researchers built a distant-metastasis classifier for papillary thyroid cancer that drew on CDR3 differences across clinicopathological groups. Through MiXCR, TCRdb re-clonotyped the PCR reads. TCRdb, not the original authors, processed these V and J calls. The table shows some 83,000 clones, with around 13% occurring only once. Findings of the study overall: Malignant tumors reportedly showed significantly higher TCR beta diversity than benign nodules in both blood and tumor.

V gave up 5 bases and J gave up 7 bases; unmatched junction bases: 6. The CDR3 is made up of 16 amino acids. Germline V gene sequence: CDR1 LNHNV, CDR2 YYDKDF (reference sequence). The sample taken for sequencing was tumor tissue. The rearrangement links TRBV15 to TRBJ2-1, with 15 bases that match TRBD2. This clonotype originated in a female donor with papillary thyroid cancer or a benign thyroid nodule (not recorded which). Some clones in this sample may be carry-over from other donors' samples. DNA for the CDR3: TGTGCCACCAGCGGCGGACTAGCGGGAGGGCAGAATGAGCAGTTCTTC. Translated: CATSGGLAGGQNEQFF.